This entry concerns a single TCR beta chain. Sorted-subset replicate PCRs used 200 ng of genomic DNA. This amount corresponded to 25,000 to 30,000 T cell genomes. Assay used: immunoSEQ multiplex PCR; TCRdb lists only in-frame clones, some missing. The data contain roughly 850,000 clones, around 96% of them singletons. CDR1 WSHSY and CDR2 SAAADI come from the germline V gene. V was clipped by 8 bases and J by 4 bases, with 14 bases between them. CDR3 length equals 14 residues. The data originate from a study of shared clonotypes between healthy human individuals. Study at large: CD4 naive cells filled three plates per donor, CD4 memory three, CD8 naive two and CD8 memory one.

CD8 cells regarded as naive lacked CD45RO, were positively chosen for CCR7, and omitted terminally differentiated effector memory CD45RA+ cells. The chain has TRBV10-2 and TRBJ2-2; D tentatively fits TRBD1 or TRBD2 (5 bases each). What was sequenced was naive CD8+ T cells sorted from blood. The TCR comes from a man aged 25-45 years in good health. The DNA for the CDR3 is TGCGCCAGCCGGGGAGCTGGGGGCACCGGGGAGCTGTTTTTT. Translated: CASRGAGGTGELFF.